A selection of T cell receptor beta chains follows, all from one sample in a study of T cells in Graves' hyperthyroidism and ophthalmopathy. TCRdb reprocessed the multiplex PCR reads via MiXCR and lists one record per CDR3 protein. The table shows hundreds of thousands of distinct CDR3 sequences, with just over 45% occurring only once. Sequenced: peripheral blood or thyroid tissue (not recorded which). The receptors derive from a woman between 18 and 30 years old with Graves' hyperthyroidism. Each CDR3 is given without its conserved first and last residue. The D gene is left open where the match is weak. Not all rows give a size; the values are once, few, many and, for expanded clones, a class.

V,D,size,CDR3
TRBV6-1,NA,NA,ASTKSRGRWNTEAF
TRBV2,NA,NA,ASSIYQGSGNTIY
TRBV7-6,NA,many,ASTQPEMWETQY
TRBV7-8,TRBD1,few,ASSLVLVTGDIYEQY
TRBV20-1,NA,NA,SASGDVGLGEQY
TRBV10-2,NA,many,ASSNWGYQPQH
TRBV7-6,TRBD2,NA,ASSLASPGLASTQY
TRBV7-8,TRBD2,NA,ASSRTSGSGEQY
TRBV7-9,NA,NA,ASILGDEQY
TRBV12-3/TRBV12-4,NA,NA,ASSLRWQTYEQY
TRBV12-3/TRBV12-4,NA,NA,ASSFMNVNTEAF
TRBV7-2,NA,many,ASGNRDTPSSPLH
TRBV29-1,TRBD2,NA,SGESGRAIQETQY
TRBV7-2,TRBD2,few,ASSSGTSGRGEQY
TRBV15,NA,many,ATSNPEVRETQY
TRBV2,NA,many,ASSERGVLF
TRBV5-1,NA,NA,ARSDKYYEQY
TRBV20-1,TRBD2,NA,SARSIAGQETQY
TRBV11-2,NA,NA,ASNLFRGPYEQY
TRBV9,NA,many,ASSVGSGRDEQY
TRBV6-5,NA,few,ASSWRPTPNTEAF
TRBV29-1,NA,few,SVGSGKETEAF
TRBV7-3,NA,few,ASSFRFEQPQH
TRBV6-5,NA,many,ASRDGQETQY
TRBV7-9,NA,few,ASSLAVLGRYNSPLH
TRBV29-1,NA,NA,SVSGRYQETQY
TRBV7-9,NA,once,ASSGETDTQY
TRBV9,NA,few,ASSVEGGSGTYT
TRBV2,NA,NA,ASSHPTRAGPYEQY
TRBV29-1,NA,few,SVESRALNRGEAF
TRBV5-4,NA,NA,ASSPDTQY
TRBV19,NA,NA,ATTPGAF
TRBV7-9,NA,many,ATPLSRVNTEAF
TRBV11-1,TRBD2,NA,ASSLAVRLAGGNEQY
TRBV29-1,NA,NA,SVRSGSNQPQH
TRBV14,NA,many,ASSQLYSPLH
TRBV11-1,TRBD1,NA,ASSEEADREELGNTIY
TRBV7-2,NA,NA,ASSPLGGVIWGLQETQY
TRBV29-1,TRBD2,many,SVRRDYQETQY
TRBV20-1,NA,NA,SAIAWDRIFEKLF
TRBV25-1,NA,NA,ASSEFWSSPLH
TRBV7-9,TRBD1,NA,ASTWGQGGQPQH
TRBV29-1,TRBD1,many,SVLTGSNTEAF
TRBV9,NA,few,ASSEDTQMSYT
TRBV7-8,TRBD1,NA,ASSGDSRETQY
TRBV5-1,NA,NA,AGSFQVTQETQY
TRBV7-2,NA,NA,ASSFSRTHEQF
TRBV11-2,NA,NA,ASSFIRANTEAF
TRBV7-9,TRBD1,many,ASSWDRGCT
TRBV2,NA,NA,ASSEGVGFNEKLF
TRBV20-1,NA,NA,SGTRYVPGYGYT
TRBV7-3,NA,NA,ASSYRAGEETQY
TRBV2,NA,NA,ASSEAWGAAETYGYT
TRBV10-3,NA,NA,ASSLETGSGT
TRBV10-3,TRBD2,NA,ASRAGLAGGGEQTQY